This entry is about one T cell receptor beta chain. With 2 bases clipped from V and 4 bases from J, the junction kept 6 bases outside the gene matches. Germline CDR1 reads SGHNT; CDR2 reads YYREEE (reference sequence). The CDR3 consists of 15 residues. Clones were sequenced by immunoSEQ multiplex PCR, and TCRdb holds only the in-frame ones, with some missing. The table includes tens of thousands of clones, roughly four fifths detected once. The source of the sample is a study of T cells in narcolepsy. The sequence came from a human donor with narcolepsy. Sequencing was performed on CD45RA- memory CD4+ T cells from PBMCs. The rearrangement links TRBV5-4 to TRBJ2-3; 8 positions agree with TRBD2. As DNA, the CDR3 is TGTGCCAGCAGCTTCGGGACTAGGCAGGCAGATACGCAGTATTTT. Its translation is CASSFGTRQADTQYF. The variable domain in full, completed from reference TRBV5-4 and TRBJ2-3, reads ETGVTQSPTHLIKTRGQQVTLRCSSQSGHNTVSWYQQALGQGPQFIFQYYREEENGRGNFPPRFSGLQFPNYSSELNVNALELDDSALYLCASSFGTRQADTQYFGPGTRLTVL.